What follows are 10 T cell receptor beta chains derived from one specimen sequenced in a study of graft-versus-host responses after intestinal transplantation. Using immunoSEQ multiplex PCR, the repertoire was profiled, and TCRdb retains in-frame clones only, with some absent. The sample has approximately 49,000 clones, about 95% seen once. Their cognate antigens are unknown. The source was unstimulated CD8+ T cells sorted from spleen or lymph node cells, collected before transplant. The receptors shown here come from a human donor who was the organ donor for an intestinal transplant.

The rearrangement links TRBV11-1 to TRBJ2-2, with unresolved D. This CDR3 spans 14 amino acids. The germline gives CDR1 SGHAT, CDR2 FQDESV (reference sequence). V was clipped by 0 bases and J by 1 base, with 3 bases between them. As DNA, the CDR3 is TGTGCCAGCAGCTTAGCGGGGAACACCGGGGAGCTGTTTTTT. Protein product: CASSLAGNTGELFF. Full variable domain (rest looked up from reference TRBV11-1 and TRBJ2-2): EAEVAQSPRYKITEKSQAVAFWCDPISGHATLYWYRQILGQGPELLVQFQDESVVDDSQLPKDRFSAERLKGVDSTLKIQPAELGDSAMYLCASSLAGNTGELFFGEGSRLTVL.

The rearrangement links TRBV27 to TRBJ1-5; no clear D gene. The germline V gene has CDR1 MNHEY and CDR2 SMNVEV (reference sequence). Between the trimmed V and J ends, which lost 5 bases and 7 bases, there was a span of 9 bases. CDR3 length equals 12 residues. CDR3 nucleotide sequence: TGTGCCAGCAGTCCACCCCACCAGCCCCAGCATTTT. Its translation: CASSPPHQPQHF.

This clone was detected a few times. The chain carries TRBV27 and TRBJ1-2; D might be TRBD1 (5 bases). Between the trimmed V and J ends, which lost 6 bases and 3 bases, there was a span of 17 bases. This CDR3 is built from 15 residues. Germline CDR1 is MNHEY and CDR2 is SMNVEV (reference sequence). DNA of the CDR3: TGTGCCAGCAGCAAAGGCTTGACAGCCCACTATGGCTACACCTTC. Translated, it gives CASSKGLTAHYGYTF.

This chain connects TRBV14 to TRBJ1-5; possible D gene TRBD1, 5 bases. This CDR3 comprises 14 residues. The germline CDR1 and CDR2 sequences are SGHDN and FVKESK. Trimming stripped 7 bases from V and 2 bases from J, with 12 bases between. The CDR3 nucleotides are TGTGCCAGCAAGAAATCACAGGGCAATCAGCCCCAGCATTTT. It encodes CASKKSQGNQPQHF.

The rearrangement links TRBV23-1 to TRBJ2-7, with TRBD1 as a possible D gene (5 bases). TRBV23-1 falls under the ORF class, with uncertain function. V lost 0 bases, J lost 0 bases, and 15 bases lay in between. The CDR3 is 17 residues long. CDR3 sequence (DNA): TGCGCCAGCAGTCAATCGACAGAGAAGGCCGTCTCCTACGAGCAGTACTTC. This translates into CASSQSTEKAVSYEQYF.

The table lists this clone with a few counts. The V call is TRBV6-9, the J call TRBJ2-1; tentative D call: TRBD2 (6 bases). Germline CDR1 reads MNHGY; CDR2 reads SVAAGI. This CDR3 comprises 12 residues. Deletions cut 8 bases from V and 10 bases from J, with 15 bases between. DNA for the CDR3: TGTGCCAGCGGTCCCGGGGGAGGCGAGCAGTTCTTC. Translation: CASGPGGGEQFF.

The V call is TRBV28, the J call TRBJ2-7, with 8 bases identical to TRBD2. J was trimmed by 0 bases and V by 2 bases; bases with no gene match: 9. This CDR3 has 17 amino acids. CDR1 is MDHEN, CDR2 SYDVKM, per germline. CDR3 sequence: CASSLDRGGPSSYEQYF. The CDR3 DNA reads as TGTGCCAGCAGTTTAGATCGGGGGGGACCGAGCTCCTACGAGCAGTACTTC.

The rearrangement uses TRBV2 and TRBJ2-7, with 11 bases identical to TRBD2. V shed 6 bases and J 3 bases; nucleotides not matched to a gene: 7. This CDR3 is built from 15 residues. Germline V gene sequence: CDR1 SNHLY, CDR2 FYNNEI. CDR3 sequence: CASRQTSGDFYEQYF. CDR3 coding DNA: TGTGCCAGCAGGCAGACTAGCGGGGACTTCTACGAGCAGTACTTC. The full variable domain, rest sourced from reference TRBV2 and TRBJ2-7, is EPEVTQTPSHQVTQMGQEVILRCVPISNHLYFYWYRQILGQKVEFLVSFYNNEISEKSEIFDDQFSVERPDGSNFTLKIRSTKLEDSAMYFCASRQTSGDFYEQYFGPGTRLTVT.

This clone was detected only once. The genes are TRBV6-5 and TRBJ1-4, with D possibly being TRBD1 (5 bases). The CDR3 sequence is 16 residues long. V was trimmed by 0 bases and J by 0 bases, leaving 8 bases between them. The germline V gene has CDR1 MNHEY and CDR2 SVGAGI. Here the CDR3 reads CASSYSGATTNEKLFF. The CDR3 nucleotides read TGTGCCAGCAGTTACTCCGGGGCCACAACTAATGAAAAACTGTTTTTT.

This clone was detected once. This chain connects TRBV9 to TRBJ2-7; 10 bases agree with TRBD2. The V and J ends lost 7 bases and 3 bases, in that order; junction bases with no gene match: 16. The germline V gene has CDR1 SGDLS and CDR2 YYNGEE. The CDR3 loop spans 17 amino acids. The CDR3 is CASGPQSRAGGGYEQYF. The DNA of the CDR3 is TGTGCCAGCGGCCCCCAGTCAAGAGCGGGGGGGGGCTACGAGCAGTACTTC.